A single sample is the source of the 19 T cell receptor beta chains below, sequenced in a study of shared clonotypes between healthy human individuals. Sequenced by immunoSEQ multiplex PCR; TCRdb stores in-frame clones only, minus some. The sample has about 1.1 million clones, roughly 80% seen once. Sequences were obtained from memory CD4+ T cells from PBMCs. Noted subset: CD45RA-negative fraction. Receptors originate from a man between 18 and 35 years old in good health. Some clones in this sample may be carry-over from other donors' samples.

The count of this clone is one. This chain connects TRBV6-1 to TRBJ1-1; D remains unclear. The germline gives CDR1 MNHNS, CDR2 SASEGT. This CDR3 spans 15 amino acids. The germline V and J ends were trimmed by 6 bases and 0 bases, with 14 bases remaining between them. The CDR3, as DNA: TGTGCCAGCAGAACCTTGGGGTATATGAACACTGAAGCTTTCTTT. This translates into CASRTLGYMNTEAFF.

V is TRBV7-2 and J is TRBJ2-3, with a possible D match to TRBD2 (5 bases). In germline, CDR1 is SGHTA, CDR2 FQGNSA. The V and J ends lost 1 base and 3 bases respectively, with 11 bases between them. CDR3 size: 15 residues. The CDR3 spells CASSLESGRTDTQYF. The CDR3 bases are TGTGCCAGCAGCTTAGAGTCGGGAAGGACAGATACGCAGTATTTT.

As to this clone: An end of the junction does not agree with germline; a read error may underlie this. This chain joins TRBV5-4 and TRBJ2-7; perhaps TRBD1 as D (6 bases). Germline CDR1 and CDR2: SGHNT and YYREEE (reference sequence). The CDR3 runs to 14 residues. Here the CDR3 reads CASSFRGRGTVFDF. The CDR3 nucleotides read TGTGCCAGCAGCTTCAGGGGTAGGGGGACCGTCTTCGACTTC.

This chain uses TRBV15 with TRBJ1-1; D remains ambiguous. Germline V CDR1 and CDR2: LNHNV, YYDKDF (reference sequence). This CDR3 is built from 16 residues. V lost 2 bases to trimming and J lost 0 bases, with 13 bases between them. CDR3 residues: CATSRPSGGMNTEAFF. The CDR3 nucleotides are TGTGCCACCAGCAGACCAAGCGGAGGGATGAACACTGAAGCTTTCTTT.

The rearrangement links TRBV27 to TRBJ2-1; unclear D gene. This CDR3 is built from 11 residues. Trimming took off 7 bases at V and 12 bases at J, with 13 bases between the two ends. Germline lookup yields CDR1 MNHEY and CDR2 SMNVEV (reference sequence). For the CDR3, the DNA is TGTGCCAGCAAATCACCACGTGGGCAGTTCTTC. It is translated as CASKSPRGQFF.

The chain has TRBV6-5 and TRBJ1-5; no clear D gene. CDR3 length: 13 amino acids. V gave up 6 bases and J gave up 4 bases, with 10 bases separating them. From germline, CDR1 is MNHEY and CDR2 SVGAGI. Written as DNA, the CDR3 is TGTGCCAGCAGCCCCCAGGAGAATCAGCCCCAGCATTTT. Residues: CASSPQENQPQHF.

The V and J genes are TRBV6-1 and TRBJ2-3, with D possibly matching TRBD1 (6 bases). The germline CDR1 and CDR2 sequences are MNHNS and SASEGT. V was cut by 0 bases and J by 7 bases, with 11 bases left in between. The CDR3 is 14 amino acids. The CDR3 loop is CASSEALQGHTQYF. The CDR3 nucleotides read TGTGCCAGCAGTGAAGCGCTTCAGGGGCATACGCAGTATTTT.

The chain carries TRBV5-4 and TRBJ1-1; 7 bases agree with TRBD1. With 0 bases clipped from V and 4 bases from J, the junction kept 3 bases outside the gene matches. Germline loops: CDR1 SGHNT, CDR2 YYREEE (reference sequence). There are 14 residues in the CDR3. This CDR3 reads CASSLAGTVTEAFF. The CDR3 DNA is TGTGCCAGCAGCTTGGCCGGGACAGTCACTGAAGCTTTCTTT.

This sequence joins TRBV5-1 and TRBJ2-1; 7 positions match TRBD1. The junction had 4 bases not matched to a gene; V was cut back by 2 bases and J by 2 bases. Looked up from germline, CDR1 is SGHRS and CDR2 is YFSETQ. The CDR3 is 15 residues long. CDR3 coding DNA: TGCGCCAGCAGCTTCGGGGACAGCCCCTACAATGAGCAGTTCTTC. Its translation: CASSFGDSPYNEQFF.

Turning to this clone: The sample carries other DNA sequences with the same CDR3. The chain recombines TRBV5-1 with TRBJ1-1; D unresolved. CDR3 length equals 14 residues. V shed 2 bases and J shed 0 bases, with 8 bases lying between them. From germline, CDR1 is SGHRS and CDR2 YFSETQ. CDR3 sequence: CASSFGPMNTEAFF. CDR3 bases: TGCGCCAGCAGCTTTGGACCAATGAACACTGAAGCTTTCTTT.

This clone appeared many times. The genes are TRBV7-2 and TRBJ2-1; a possible D gene is TRBD2 (5 bases). Germline CDR1 SGHTA, CDR2 FQGNSA. This CDR3 is 15 amino acids long. Trimming took off 5 bases at V and 2 bases at J, with 13 bases between the two ends. The CDR3 loop is CASSRSSEPYNEQFF. The DNA for the CDR3 is TGTGCCAGCAGCCGAAGTAGCGAACCCTACAATGAGCAGTTCTTC.

V and J are TRBV11-1 and TRBJ1-1, with a possible D match to TRBD1 (6 bases). Germline lookup yields CDR1 SGHAT and CDR2 FQDESV (reference sequence). V was pared by 4 bases and J by 3 bases, with 15 bases between. The CDR3 runs 15 residues. CDR3 region: CASSSRGVSDTEAFF. Written as DNA, the CDR3 is TGTGCCAGCAGCTCAAGGGGGGTTTCGGACACTGAAGCTTTCTTT.

This clone has just a few counts. V is TRBV11-3 and J is TRBJ2-2; D remains unclear. The CDR3 has 12 amino acids. Germline lookup yields CDR1 SGHNT and CDR2 YENEEA. The V and J ends lost 5 bases and 7 bases respectively, with 8 bases between them. The CDR3 loop is CASSPALGELFF. In DNA form, the CDR3 reads TGTGCCAGCAGCCCCGCGCTCGGGGAGCTGTTTTTT.

This chain joins TRBV9 and TRBJ2-7; TRBD2 is a possible D gene (5 bases). Germline values: CDR1 SGDLS, CDR2 YYNGEE. The germline V and J ends were trimmed by 6 bases and 0 bases, with 13 bases remaining between them. CDR3 length equals 14 residues. The CDR3 nucleotides are TGTGCCAGCAATCGAGCGGATAGCTCCTACGAGCAGTACTTC. This gives the protein CASNRADSSYEQYF.

The chain links TRBV19 to TRBJ1-5, with D tentatively TRBD1 (5 bases). Trimming pared 4 bases from V and 2 bases from J, leaving 15 bases between. Germline V lookup: CDR1 LNHDA, CDR2 SQIVND (reference sequence). This CDR3 has 16 residues. The CDR3, as DNA: TGTGCCAGTAGTAACCCGATTTTCAGGGGCAATCAGCCCCAGCATTTT. Amino acid sequence: CASSNPIFRGNQPQHF.

V gene TRBV19 combines with J gene TRBJ2-7, with TRBD1 identical over 9 bases. Losses at the gene ends were 6 bases for V and 6 bases for J; bases not matched to a gene: 12. This CDR3 comprises 15 residues. Germline assignment: CDR1 LNHDA and CDR2 SQIVND (reference sequence). The chain's CDR3 is CASSFMTGGAPEQYF. The CDR3 bases are TGTGCCAGTAGCTTCATGACAGGGGGTGCCCCCGAGCAGTACTTC.

The J gene is TRBJ1-5, the V gene TRBV27, with unresolved D. Germline values: CDR1 MNHEY, CDR2 SMNVEV (reference sequence). The CDR3 is made up of 16 amino acids. The V gene lost 6 bases and the J gene lost 7 bases, with 22 bases spanning the gap. Written as DNA, the CDR3 is TGTGCCAGCAGATCTCAAGGGCGGCTGGATGGGCAGCCCCAGCATTTT. Protein sequence: CASRSQGRLDGQPQHF.

CDR3 sequence reads: CASSSTEGTQYF. The CDR3 bases are TGTGCCAGCAGCTCGACCGAGGGTACGCAGTATTTT. The chain employs TRBV7-3 and TRBJ2-3, with D maybe TRBD2 (5 bases). This CDR3 is built from 12 residues. Germline values: CDR1 SGHTA, CDR2 FQGTGA. V was pared by 4 bases and J by 8 bases, with 10 bases between.

Comments on this clone: Other DNA sequences in the sample encode the same CDR3. V and J are TRBV9 and TRBJ2-7; perhaps TRBD2 as D (6 bases). The length of the CDR3 is 14 residues. The V and J ends lost 0 bases and 3 bases respectively, with 10 bases between them. From germline, CDR1 is SGDLS and CDR2 YYNGEE. The CDR3 loop is CASSVGRGSYEQYF. CDR3 DNA sequence: TGTGCCAGCAGCGTAGGGCGGGGAAGCTACGAGCAGTACTTC.